This T cell receptor (beta chain) came from a study of blood T cell repertoires in COVID-19. At the level of the study: The United States, Italy and Spain provided the acute and convalescent COVID-19 samples.

As processed by the authors: Estimated nucleated cell counts came from reference gene primer amplification. Sequenced by immunoSEQ multiplex PCR; TCRdb stores in-frame clones only, minus some. The DNA gave D and trimming, while V, J and clone size come from that table. The table shows about 170,000 clones, with approximately 82% occurring only once. The CDR3 sequence is 18 residues long. Germline V CDR1 and CDR2: MNHEY, SVGEGT. The junction had 12 bases not matched to a gene; V was cut back by 3 bases and J by 3 bases. The receptor's source is an elderly woman with acute or convalescent COVID-19. The source material was peripheral blood. The V gene is TRBV6-2 or TRBV6-3, the J gene TRBJ1-2; 11 bases are shared with TRBD1. CDR3 sequence reads: CASSYHWVRTGGDYGYTF. The CDR3 DNA reads TGTGCCAGCAGTTATCATTGGGTTCGGACAGGGGGCGACTATGGCTACACCTTC.